This passage covers 3 T cell receptor beta chains from one sample sequenced in a study of PD-1 blockade in mismatch repair-deficient tumors. TCRdb keeps only in-frame clones here, not all; method: immunoSEQ multiplex PCR. Among some 120,000 clones, roughly 86% were seen once, and the ten largest hold roughly 14%. The sequences come from peripheral blood, collected 44 weeks after starting pembrolizumab. These receptors were collected from an adult with mismatch repair-deficient cancer.

V gene TRBV29-1 combines with J gene TRBJ2-3; the D call may be TRBD1 or TRBD2 (5 bases each). Germline values: CDR1 SQVTM, CDR2 ANQGSEA. This CDR3 has 15 amino acids. V shed 6 bases and J shed 4 bases, with 20 bases lying between them. The CDR3 DNA follows: TGCAGCGTAGCTACTTCGGGACCCACGGCAGATACGCAGTATTTT. Its protein is CSVATSGPTADTQYF.

This chain connects TRBV6-6 to TRBJ1-5; D possibly corresponds to TRBD1 (6 bases). This CDR3 is 16 amino acids long. The V end was cut by 6 bases, the J end by 2 bases, with 17 bases between. CDR1 and CDR2 (germline): MNHNY, SVGAGI (reference sequence). CDR3 nucleotide sequence: TGTGCCAGCAGCTCCGGGACACGACAGCGCAATCAGCCCCAGCATTTT. Protein sequence: CASSSGTRQRNQPQHF.

V gene TRBV6-6 combines with J gene TRBJ1-1; D is undetermined. Trimming stripped 7 bases from V and 5 bases from J, with 8 bases between. Germline CDR1 MNHNY, CDR2 SVGAGI (reference sequence). The length of the CDR3 is 11 residues. CDR3 region: CASIGETEAFF. DNA of the CDR3: TGTGCCAGCATCGGGGAAACTGAAGCTTTCTTT.